These T cell receptor beta chains were read from a single sample in a study of somatic mutations in cytotoxic T cells in rheumatoid arthritis. Data came from immunoSEQ multiplex PCR; TCRdb stores just in-frame clones and leaves some out. The sample has around 20,000 clones; about 83% are singletons. The sample taken for sequencing was CD8+ T cells sorted from blood. The source is an adult with rheumatoid arthritis. CDR3s leave out the opening cysteine and the closing phenylalanine or tryptophan. The D gene is left open where the match is weak.

v_call | d_call | cdr3_aa
TRBV7-7 | NA | ASSSFPPGRGGTGELF
TRBV27 | NA | ASSGANVLT
TRBV6-1 | NA | ASSETLEPPNSALH
TRBV28 | NA | ASSLPRGALNTEAF
TRBV19 | NA | ASKPTPREAF
TRBV2 | NA | ASTRDLSYNEQF
TRBV7-8 | NA | ASSLAPRPIGISNQPQH
TRBV5-1 | NA | ASSLYRVDTEAF
TRBV28 | TRBD1 | ASSPTGTGFDYGYT
TRBV7-9 | NA | ASSPGGPYEQY
TRBV5-4 | NA | ASSFPTGNTEAF
TRBV5-1 | TRBD2 | ASSLPTSDGKTQY
TRBV6-6 | TRBD2 | ASSLLAGDVNEQF
TRBV7-9 | TRBD2 | ASSQGLAADTQY
TRBV28 | TRBD1 | ASSTGGQGEDEQF
TRBV9 | TRBD1 | ASSVDREHSGNTIY
TRBV5-1 | NA | ASSRTDGAKNIQY
TRBV6-4 | TRBD1 | ASSDGTGNTGELF
TRBV27 | TRBD2 | ASSMGGYEQF
TRBV6-5 | NA | ASSYSMVASDTEAF
TRBV14 | NA | ASSQEVRGMGYT
TRBV27 | TRBD1 | ASSPTGEGTEAF
TRBV9 | TRBD1 | ASSAGQATDTQY
TRBV6-1 | TRBD2 | ASSEARLAGETQY
TRBV5-5 | NA | ASSQTRYTGELF
TRBV19 | NA | ASSPRGFPYNEQF
TRBV7-8 | TRBD2 | ASSLATGASGRTNEQF
TRBV7-8 | NA | ASSLGGTSSYNEQF
TRBV15 | NA | ATSPRVRSDTEAF
TRBV6-1 | NA | ASIPRGRVNQPQH
TRBV27 | TRBD2 | ASSLAGGSTDTQY
TRBV27 | NA | ASSLLGGLQPQH
TRBV15 | NA | ATSRGWNSDNTGELF
TRBV14 | NA | ASSPTGAYEQY
TRBV27 | TRBD2 | ASSSRTSGRGYEQY
TRBV7-8 | TRBD2 | ASSLAGGSFYEQY
TRBV6-1 | NA | AGGDWGNQPQH
TRBV4-1 | NA | ASSQDPFGRATNEKLF
TRBV4-3 | NA | ASSQGISYNEQF
TRBV14 | NA | ASSQGGLGTGELF
TRBV6-4 | TRBD2 | ASSDAGGTDTQY
TRBV7-2 | NA | ADREDYGYT
TRBV6-4 | NA | ASSASDTDTQY
TRBV4-1 | NA | ASSYASSGANVLT
TRBV7-3 | NA | ASSRGVSETQY
TRBV7-2 | NA | ASSLWAGLNTEAF
TRBV7-3 | NA | ASSAFPRDEQF
TRBV2 | TRBD2 | ASSESPAGGTLFYEQY
TRBV29-1 | NA | SVESGANTEAF
TRBV5-1 | NA | ASSLGGHGSGELF
TRBV2 | NA | ASDAVQETYEQY
TRBV9 | NA | ASSVGGGGTDTQY
TRBV11-1 | TRBD1 | ASRADGTGKNTEAF
TRBV9 | TRBD2 | ASSSEGTTQETQY
TRBV15 | NA | ATSPWGASEKLF
TRBV9 | NA | ASSRGPDEQF
TRBV2 | NA | ASSDTALQQNIQY
TRBV5-5 | NA | ASSKDWGSGNTIY
TRBV6-1 | TRBD2 | ASSDGPSGILYEQY